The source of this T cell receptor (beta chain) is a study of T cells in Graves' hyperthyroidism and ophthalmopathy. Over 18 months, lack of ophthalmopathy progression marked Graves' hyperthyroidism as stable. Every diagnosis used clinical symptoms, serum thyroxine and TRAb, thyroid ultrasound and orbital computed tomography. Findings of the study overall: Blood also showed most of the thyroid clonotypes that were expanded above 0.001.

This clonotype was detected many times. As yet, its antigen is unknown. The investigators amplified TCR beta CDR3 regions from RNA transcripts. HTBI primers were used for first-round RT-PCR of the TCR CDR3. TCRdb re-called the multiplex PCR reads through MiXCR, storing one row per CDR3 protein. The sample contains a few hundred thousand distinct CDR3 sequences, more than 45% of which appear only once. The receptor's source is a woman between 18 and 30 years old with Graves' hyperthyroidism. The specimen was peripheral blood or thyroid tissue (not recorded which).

Here the CDR3 reads CASSLSYTYEQYF. As DNA, the CDR3 is TGTGCCAGCAGCTTGTCGTACACCTACGAGCAGTACTTC. The rearrangement uses TRBV7-2 and TRBJ2-7; D remains ambiguous. This CDR3 has 13 residues. Germline CDR1 reads SGHTA; CDR2 reads FQGNSA. Trimming took off 3 bases at V and 2 bases at J, with 8 bases between the two ends.